The 15 T cell receptor beta chains reported below all come from one sample, sequenced in a study of T-cell reconstitution after alpha-beta-depleted transplantation in children. Preparation of the TCRbeta library was carried out with unique molecular identifiers. MiXCR, run by TCRdb on the PCR reads, gives a single entry per CDR3 protein. The sample lists fewer than 120,000 distinct CDR3 sequences, 10% seen once, with around 8.5% in the top ten. Here the sequenced sample was PBMCs from the stem cell graft donor, taken from the stem cell graft. These TCRs come from a human donor who donated a stem cell graft to a child with acute lymphoblastic leukemia.

A note on this clonotype: A much larger clone is a single base away; this may be a read error. J is TRBJ2-7 and V is TRBV28; the D is unclear. Germline CDR1 MDHEN, CDR2 SYDVKM. CDR3 size: 12 residues. V was cut by 6 bases and J by 2 bases, with 8 bases left in between. This CDR3 reads CASSTLAYEQYF. The CDR3 bases are TGTGCCAGCAGCACACTTGCCTACGAGCAGTACTTC.

The rearrangement uses TRBV12-3 or TRBV12-4 and TRBJ2-1; D is possibly TRBD2 (6 bases). V was pared by 3 bases and J by 4 bases, with 16 bases between. This CDR3 contains 16 residues. CDR3 coding DNA: TGTGCCAGCAGTTTCCGGGCCCTGGGGGGTTACAATGAGCAGTTCTTC. It encodes CASSFRALGGYNEQFF.

Concerning this clonotype: With a much larger clone just one base away, this may be a read error. The chain employs TRBV5-1 and TRBJ2-6, with TRBD1 matching over 12 bases. The CDR3 is 16 amino acids. Germline V CDR1 and CDR2: SGHRS, YFSETQ. Trimming at V came to 9 bases and at J to 4 bases, leaving 8 bases not matched to a gene. DNA for the CDR3: TGCGCCACGGGGACAGGGGGCTTCAAGGGGGCCAACGTCCTGACTTTC. Its translation is CATGTGGFKGANVLTF.

At least ten counts were recorded for this clonotype. The rearrangement links TRBV12-3 or TRBV12-4 to TRBJ1-6, with 9 bases aligning to TRBD1. V lost 5 bases and J lost 7; bases outside the gene matches: 6. CDR3 length equals 15 residues. CDR3 nucleotide sequence: TGTGCCAGCAGTAAGCGGACAGGGGCCAATTCACCCCTCCACTTT. Its translation is CASSKRTGANSPLHF.

This clonotype was counted many times. J is TRBJ2-1 and V is TRBV12-3 or TRBV12-4; TRBD1 matches at 7 bases. J was trimmed by 6 bases and V by 1 base; bases with no gene match: 6. This CDR3 has 15 residues. The chain's CDR3 is CASSLEGQPSNEQFF. The CDR3 nucleotides read TGTGCCAGCAGTTTAGAGGGACAGCCGTCCAATGAGCAGTTCTTC.

The sample holds many counts of this clonotype. The chain employs TRBV18 and TRBJ1-3; maybe TRBD1 (5 bases). CDR3 length equals 12 residues. Germline CDR1 and CDR2: KGHSH and LQKENI. V was cut by 3 bases and J by 8 bases, with 8 bases left in between. The chain's CDR3 is CASSPLQDTIYF. CDR3 sequence (DNA): TGTGCCAGCTCACCGTTACAGGACACCATATATTTT. The whole variable domain, filled in from reference TRBV18 and TRBJ1-3, reads NAGVMQNPRHLVRRRGQEARLRCSPMKGHSHVYWYRQLPEEGLKFMVYLQKENIIDESGMPKERFSAEFPKEGPSILRIQQVVRGDSAAYFCASSPLQDTIYFGEGSWLTVV.

This clonotype appeared many times. CDR3 amino acids: CASSSRQGQGDYGYTF. DNA for the CDR3: TGTGCCAGCAGTTCTCGACAGGGACAGGGAGACTATGGCTACACCTTC. This chain links TRBV28 with TRBJ1-2; 9 bases match TRBD1. CDR1 is MDHEN and CDR2 is SYDVKM in the germline V gene. The CDR3 covers 16 residues. V lost 4 bases and J lost 3; bases outside the gene matches: 9.

This clonotype was observed a handful of times. V gene TRBV20-1 combines with J gene TRBJ2-2; TRBD2 matches at 13 bases. The CDR3 length is 22 residues. J lost 0 bases, V lost 1 base, and 17 bases had no gene match. Looked up from germline, CDR1 is DFQATT and CDR2 is SNEGSKA (reference sequence). The CDR3, as DNA: TGCAGTGCTAGAGGGGTTTGGGCCTTACGAACTAGCGGGAGGGCGAACACCGGGGAGCTGTTTTTT. Its protein is CSARGVWALRTSGRANTGELFF.

The rearrangement links TRBV11-2 to TRBJ1-1, with a weak D call TRBD1 (5 bases). V gave up 4 bases and J gave up 0 bases, with 15 bases separating them. The germline gives CDR1 SGHAT, CDR2 FQNNGV. This CDR3 contains 16 residues. The CDR3 nucleotides read TGTGCCAGCAGCTCACCCCTGGGACCAATGAACACTGAAGCTTTCTTT. It translates to CASSSPLGPMNTEAFF.

This clonotype came up many times. The genes are TRBV28 and TRBJ2-3; D not certain. CDR3 length equals 19 residues. The germline gives CDR1 MDHEN, CDR2 SYDVKM. Between the trimmed V and J ends, which lost 5 bases and 0 bases, there was a span of 24 bases. The CDR3 DNA is TGTGCCAGCAGTACTTACGCCCCGGGCACCGGAGCAAGCACAGATACGCAGTATTTT. As protein: CASSTYAPGTGASTDTQYF. Full variable domain (missing parts from reference TRBV28 and TRBJ2-3): DVKVTQSSRYLVKRTGEKVFLECVQDMDHENMFWYRQDPGLGLRLIYFSYDVKMKEKGDIPEGYSVSREKKERFSLILESASTNQTSMYLCASSTYAPGTGASTDTQYFGPGTRLTVL.

This clonotype was counted ten times or more. The chain carries TRBV12-3 or TRBV12-4 and TRBJ1-2; no definite D call. Trimming stripped 5 bases from V and 4 bases from J, with 8 bases between. The CDR3 is made up of 12 amino acids. Written as DNA, the CDR3 is TGTGCCAGCAGTCAACCGGGCTATGGCTACACCTTC. This sequence encodes CASSQPGYGYTF.

There are many counts of this clonotype. V gene TRBV11-2 combines with J gene TRBJ2-1, with D tentatively TRBD2 (6 bases). Trimming removed 1 base at V and 3 bases at J, with 19 bases between. The length of the CDR3 is 18 residues. In germline, CDR1 is SGHAT, CDR2 FQNNGV. CDR3 residues: CASSLVGTAGLGYNEQFF. DNA of the CDR3: TGTGCCAGCAGCTTAGTAGGAACGGCGGGACTTGGCTACAATGAGCAGTTCTTC.

In its sample, this clonotype was seen many times. The chain couples TRBV5-1 to TRBJ1-3; no definite D call. The CDR3 is made up of 15 amino acids. The V gene's germline CDR1 is SGHRS and CDR2 YFSETQ. The ends were cut back, 5 bases at V and 0 bases at J, with 12 bases in the middle. For the CDR3, the DNA is TGCGCCAGCAGTGAGGGAGTCATCTCTGGAAACACCATATATTTT. This translates into CASSEGVISGNTIYF.

This clonotype showed up many times. The chain links TRBV29-1 to TRBJ2-7, with TRBD1 as a possible D gene (5 bases). This CDR3 spans 13 amino acids. Trimming took 3 bases from V and 2 from J, leaving 11 bases between them. The V gene's germline CDR1 is SQVTM and CDR2 ANQGSEA. This CDR3 is CSVDPGHPYEQYF. In nucleotides, the CDR3 is TGCAGCGTTGACCCCGGACATCCCTACGAGCAGTACTTC.

The sample holds a few counts of this clonotype. The chain recombines TRBV30 with TRBJ2-2; D tentatively reads TRBD1 or TRBD2 (6 bases each). The CDR3 contains 15 residues. Germline-derived CDR1 and CDR2 are GTSNPN and SVGIG (reference sequence). The V end lost 0 bases, the J end lost 6 bases, and 14 bases lay between the germline ends. CDR3 nucleotides: TGTGCCTGGAGTGTCGGAGGGGGGTATGCCGGGGAGCTGTTTTTT. Translation: CAWSVGGGYAGELFF.